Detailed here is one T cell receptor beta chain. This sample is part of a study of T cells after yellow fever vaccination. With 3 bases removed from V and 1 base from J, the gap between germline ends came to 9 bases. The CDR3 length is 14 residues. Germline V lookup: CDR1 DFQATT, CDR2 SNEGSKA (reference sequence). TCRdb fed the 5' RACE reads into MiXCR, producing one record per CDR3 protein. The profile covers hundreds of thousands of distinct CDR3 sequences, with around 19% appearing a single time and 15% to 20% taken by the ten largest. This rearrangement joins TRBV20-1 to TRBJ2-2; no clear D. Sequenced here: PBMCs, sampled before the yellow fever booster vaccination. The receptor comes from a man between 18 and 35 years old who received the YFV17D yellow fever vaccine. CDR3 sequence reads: CSASGVLNTGELFF. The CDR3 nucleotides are TGCAGTGCTAGTGGGGTATTGAACACCGGGGAGCTGTTTTTT.